This T cell receptor (beta chain) was found in a study of tumor-infiltrating lymphocytes in glioblastoma multiforme. TCRB libraries came from RNA via three nested multiplex PCR rounds. TCRB cDNA was made from approximately 0.5 ug total RNA. Using its own MiXCR run on the multiplex PCR reads, TCRdb lists one record per CDR3 protein. In the table there are tens of thousands of distinct CDR3 sequences, roughly three fifths of which are singletons. The germline V and J ends were trimmed by 10 bases and 8 bases, with 12 bases remaining between them. Germline V CDR1 and CDR2: SEHNR, FQNEAQ (reference sequence). The CDR3 sequence is 11 residues long.

The V gene is TRBV7-9, the J gene TRBJ2-1; D gene uncertain. The TCR comes from a male donor with glioblastoma. Sequenced: brain tumor tissue. The CDR3 coding sequence is TGTGCCATCGGCTCTTACGATGAGCAGTTCTTC. Translated: CAIGSYDEQFF.